This TCR beta chain was profiled in a study of vaccination effects on CD4 cells after COVID-19. Comments on this clone: Antigen unknown.

The ViraFEST assay expanded antigen-specific CD4+ T cells with viral peptide pools before sequencing. Following culture for approximately 11 days, CD4+ T cells were isolated. People in the vaccine group had not been infected with SARS-CoV-2 before, and their nucleocapsid antibodies were negative. Generated by immunoSEQ multiplex PCR, the TCRdb table keeps only in-frame clones and is missing some. The sample records 70,000 or so clones, 60% to 75% being singletons. The material was CD4+ T cells from PBMCs cultured with HCoV-NL63 spike peptides, obtained before COVID-19 vaccination. The TCR was taken from a human donor who received a COVID-19 vaccine.

This CDR3 reads CASSYSIPSGTDTQYF. The CDR3 DNA reads as TGTGCCAGCAGTTACTCTATTCCTAGCGGCACAGATACGCAGTATTTT. This rearrangement joins TRBV6-6 to TRBJ2-3; TRBD2 is a possible D gene (6 bases). The CDR3 length is 16 residues. Trimming took off 0 bases at V and 1 base at J, with 11 bases between the two ends. CDR1 is MNHNY, CDR2 SVGAGI, per germline (reference sequence).